These T cell receptor beta chains were read from a single sample in a study of CD8 T cells in ankylosing spondylitis. TCRdb re-derived calls from the 5' RACE reads in MiXCR, one entry per CDR3 protein. The sample consists of 36,000 or so distinct CDR3 sequences, approximately 9.9% of them appearing once. Sample: synovial fluid, either unsorted or a sorted T cell fraction (not recorded which). Receptor source: a male donor with ankylosing spondylitis. Each CDR3 is given with its conserved first and last residue. A D gene is named only where the DNA matches it firmly. Clone size is shown for a subset of rows, as once, few, many or a class of expanded clone.

CDR3 | DNA | size | D | J | V
CASSLQGANQPQHF | TGTGCCAGCAGCTTACAGGGGGCCAATCAGCCCCAGCATTTT | . | TRBD1 | TRBJ1-5 | TRBV7-6
CASSLRRNRASEQYF | TGTGCCAGCAGCTTAAGGAGGAACAGGGCCTCCGAGCAGTACTTC | . | . | TRBJ2-7 | TRBV11-2
CASSLAAPGYTEAFF | TGCGCCAGCAGCTTGGCGGCCCCCGGATACACTGAAGCTTTCTTT | . | . | TRBJ1-1 | TRBV5-1
CASSLALGQNQPQHF | TGTGCCAGCAGCTTAGCGCTAGGACAGAATCAGCCCCAGCATTTT | . | . | TRBJ1-5 | TRBV7-8
CASSQVTYEQYF | TGTGCCAGCAGCCAAGTGACTTACGAGCAGTACTTC | few | . | TRBJ2-7 | TRBV3-1
CASSLGSRSTDTQYF | TGTGCCAGCAGTTTGGGTAGCAGAAGCACAGATACGCAGTATTTT | . | . | TRBJ2-3 | TRBV28
CSVGTEAGNTIYF | TGCAGCGTTGGAACTGAAGCGGGAAACACCATATATTTT | medium-sized | . | TRBJ1-3 | TRBV29-1
CASSLAYGVSEAFF | TGTGCCAGCAGTTTAGCTTATGGTGTAAGTGAAGCTTTCTTT | few | . | TRBJ1-1 | TRBV12-3/TRBV12-4
CASSLDRGGGNTIYF | TGTGCCAGCAGTTTGGACAGGGGAGGAGGAAACACCATATATTTT | once | TRBD1 | TRBJ1-3 | TRBV28
CASSLAFRREDSYEQYF | TGTGCCAGCAGCTTAGCGTTTCGGCGGGAGGACTCCTACGAGCAGTACTTC | many | TRBD2 | TRBJ2-7 | TRBV7-2
CSVQDRQSYEQYF | TGCAGTGTCCAGGACAGGCAATCCTACGAGCAGTACTTC | few | TRBD1 | TRBJ2-7 | TRBV20-1
CSVPGAGKGTEAFF | TGCAGCGTCCCCGGGGCAGGGAAGGGCACTGAAGCTTTCTTT | few | . | TRBJ1-1 | TRBV29-1
CASSGGLAGDTQYF | TGTGCCAGCAGCGGAGGACTAGCGGGAGATACGCAGTATTTT | few | TRBD2 | TRBJ2-3 | TRBV7-9
CASSFQGDSPLHF | TGTGCCAGCAGTTTTCAGGGAGATTCACCCCTCCACTTT | . | . | TRBJ1-6 | TRBV12-3/TRBV12-4
CASSWTGERSYEQYF | TGTGCCAGCAGTTGGACAGGGGAACGCTCCTACGAGCAGTACTTC | . | TRBD1 | TRBJ2-7 | TRBV12-3/TRBV12-4
CSVRDVGEQYF | TGCAGCGTGCGGGACGTCGGCGAGCAGTACTTC | many | . | TRBJ2-7 | TRBV29-1
CASSLALLQETQYF | TGCGCCAGCAGCTTGGCCCTTCTCCAAGAGACCCAGTACTTC | many | . | TRBJ2-5 | TRBV5-1
CASSWTQGADTEAFF | TGCGCCAGCAGCTGGACGCAGGGGGCCGACACTGAAGCTTTCTTT | . | TRBD1 | TRBJ1-1 | TRBV5-1
CASSLTYLTSRNEQFF | TGTGCCAGCAGCTTAACTTATTTGACTAGCAGAAATGAGCAGTTCTTC | many | TRBD2 | TRBJ2-1 | TRBV7-3
CASSLSSQGAYYGYTF | TGTGCCAGCAGTTTATCGAGTCAGGGGGCCTACTATGGCTACACCTTC | few | TRBD1 | TRBJ1-2 | TRBV27
CASSAQVKMDWGKLFF | TGCGCCAGCAGCGCTCAGGTGAAGATGGATTGGGGAAAACTGTTTTTT | many | . | TRBJ1-4 | TRBV5-1
CASGLGGAGEQYF | TGTGCCAGCGGACTGGGGGGGGCGGGGGAGCAGTACTTC | . | . | TRBJ2-7 | TRBV28